This entry lists 16 T cell receptor beta chains sequenced from one sample in a study of B cell selection in AIRE deficiency. Regulatory T cells were sorted as CD4+CD25hiCD127low/negative. Assay: immunoSEQ multiplex PCR; the TCRdb copy retains only in-frame clones and omits some. The repertoire holds tens of thousands of clones, with about 93% as singletons. The sequencing input was CD4+CD25+ Tregs sorted from PBMCs. All receptors derive from a human donor in good health.

This chain connects TRBV27 to TRBJ2-1; D is tentatively TRBD1 or TRBD2 (6 bases each). The V end lost 1 base, the J end lost 7 bases, and 14 bases lay between the germline ends. Germline lookup yields CDR1 MNHEY and CDR2 SMNVEV (reference sequence). The CDR3 runs to 15 residues. The CDR3 sequence: CASSLWARRGNEQFF. CDR3 nucleotides: TGTGCCAGCAGTTTATGGGCGCGGAGGGGGAATGAGCAGTTCTTC.

V gene TRBV30 combines with J gene TRBJ2-5; TRBD2 matches 15 bases. After removal of 0 bases from V and 4 bases from J, the junction contained 9 bases not matched to a gene. Germline V gene sequence: CDR1 GTSNPN, CDR2 SVGIG (reference sequence). The CDR3 spans 18 residues. The CDR3: CAWSVKYVGLAGGETQYF. DNA for the CDR3: TGTGCCTGGAGTGTAAAATACGTGGGACTAGCGGGAGGAGAGACCCAGTACTTC.

The chain links TRBV7-9 to TRBJ2-7; 11 positions agree with TRBD2. Germline CDR1 and CDR2: SEHNR and FQNEAQ (reference sequence). The ends lost 5 bases at V and 2 bases at J; junction bases unmatched: 11. The CDR3 sequence is 17 residues long. CDR3 nucleotide sequence: TGTGCCAGCAGCACATTCGGGACTAGCGGACGAGCCTACGAGCAGTACTTC. Its translation is CASSTFGTSGRAYEQYF.

V gene TRBV14 combines with J gene TRBJ2-4; D call uncertain. The CDR3 length is 12 residues. Trimming removed 2 bases from V and 6 bases from J, with 5 bases in between. The germline V gene encodes CDR1 SGHDN and CDR2 FVKESK. DNA for the CDR3: TGTGCCAGCAGCCAACGTGCAAACATTCAGTACTTC. Translating gives CASSQRANIQYF.

In DNA form, the CDR3 reads TGTGCCAGTTTTTCATCTCACCGTAGTGAAAAACTGTTTTTT. Residues: CASFSSHRSEKLFF. J is TRBJ1-4 and V is TRBV19; no reliable D call. With 8 bases removed from V and 7 bases from J, the gap between germline ends came to 17 bases. The V gene's germline CDR1 is LNHDA and CDR2 SQIVND (reference sequence). CDR3 size: 14 residues.

The CDR3 sequence: CASRRDRGNTEAFF. Written as DNA, the CDR3 is TGTGCCAGTAGAAGGGACAGGGGTAACACTGAAGCTTTCTTT. The chain recombines TRBV19 with TRBJ1-1; 10 bases align to TRBD1. V gave up 6 bases and J gave up 2 bases; unmatched junction bases: 3. Germline values: CDR1 LNHDA, CDR2 SQIVND (reference sequence). The CDR3 sequence is 14 residues long.

V and J are TRBV5-1 and TRBJ2-7, with a tentative D call TRBD1 (7 bases). Germline V gene lookup returns CDR1 SGHRS and CDR2 YFSETQ. Trimming removed 4 bases at V and 3 bases at J, with 17 bases between. This CDR3 region has 15 residues. CDR3 in DNA: TGCGCCAGCAGCCCGACAGGGACTCTCAGCTACGAGCAGTACTTC. Residues: CASSPTGTLSYEQYF.

The V gene is TRBV7-9, the J gene TRBJ1-5; TRBD1 might be the D (5 bases). The CDR3 consists of 14 residues. V gave up 1 base and J gave up 4 bases, with 8 bases separating them. Germline loops: CDR1 SEHNR, CDR2 FQNEAQ (reference sequence). CDR3 residues: CASSLEGLNQPQHF. CDR3 coding DNA: TGTGCCAGCAGCTTAGAGGGGTTAAATCAGCCCCAGCATTTT.

V usage is TRBV7-2 and J usage is TRBJ2-5; 7 bases line up with TRBD1. The CDR3 loop spans 13 amino acids. Looked up from germline, CDR1 is SGHTA and CDR2 is FQGNSA. Germline trimming cut 3 bases from V and 5 bases from J; bases unmatched to any gene: 3. This CDR3 reads CASSFGTVETQYF. The CDR3 DNA is TGTGCCAGCAGCTTTGGGACAGTGGAGACCCAGTACTTC.

The chain is built from TRBV12-5 and TRBJ2-3, with D perhaps TRBD2 (5 bases). There are 14 residues in the CDR3. Looked up from germline, CDR1 is LGHNT and CDR2 is FRNRAP. Trimming removed 2 bases from V and 3 bases from J, with 9 bases in between. The CDR3 bases are TGTGCTAGTGGTTTGTTGAGGGATACAGATACGCAGTATTTT. It yields the protein CASGLLRDTDTQYF. Full variable domain (outside the CDR3, taken from reference TRBV12-5 and TRBJ2-3): DARVTQTPRHKVTEMGQEVTMRCQPILGHNTVFWYRQTMMQGLELLAYFRNRAPLDDSGMPKDRFSAEMPDATLATLKIQPSEPRDSAVYFCASGLLRDTDTQYFGPGTRLTVL.

The V call is TRBV6-5, the J call TRBJ2-7; 8 nucleotides line up with TRBD2. The CDR3 runs to 14 residues. Trimming removed 5 bases from V and 2 bases from J; junction bases left unmatched: 5. In germline, CDR1 is MNHEY, CDR2 SVGAGI. As DNA, the CDR3 is TGTGCCAGCAGTCGCCGCGGGAGGACCTACGAGCAGTACTTC. This sequence encodes CASSRRGRTYEQYF.

The V call is TRBV6-6, the J call TRBJ1-2; D unclear. CDR1 is MNHNY, CDR2 SVGAGI, per germline (reference sequence). The CDR3 contains 14 residues. V lost 7 bases, J lost 5 bases, and 17 bases lay in between. Here the CDR3 reads CASTRSGGSYGYTF. The DNA for the CDR3 is TGTGCCAGCACCCGTTCGGGAGGGTCATATGGCTACACCTTC.

The chain has TRBV19 and TRBJ1-2; D not certain. Looked up from germline, CDR1 is LNHDA and CDR2 is SQIVND (reference sequence). The CDR3 covers 16 residues. Trimming took off 2 bases at V and 4 bases at J, with 17 bases between the two ends. The CDR3 here is CASSIWAAPLGYGYTF. The DNA for the CDR3 is TGTGCCAGTAGTATATGGGCAGCCCCTTTGGGCTATGGCTACACCTTC.

The chain employs TRBV10-3 and TRBJ2-1; D perhaps matches TRBD2 (7 bases). The CDR3 is made up of 14 amino acids. Germline lookup yields CDR1 ENHRY and CDR2 SYGVKD. Trimming pared 6 bases from V and 5 bases from J, leaving 14 bases between. CDR3: CAIRSGGAHNEQFF. The CDR3 nucleotides read TGTGCCATCAGGAGTGGGGGGGCCCACAATGAGCAGTTCTTC.

This chain's CDR3 is CASSPDRGDSPLHF. The CDR3 coding sequence is TGTGCCAGCTCACCAGACAGGGGAGATTCACCCCTCCACTTT. This sequence joins TRBV18 and TRBJ1-6, with TRBD1 identical over 8 bases. J lost 8 bases, V lost 2 bases, and 2 bases had no gene match. The length of the CDR3 is 14 residues. CDR1 is KGHSH and CDR2 is LQKENI in the germline V gene.

Only one count was recorded for this clone. The rearrangement links TRBV7-9 to TRBJ2-1, with 8 bases matching TRBD2. CDR1 and CDR2 from the germline V gene are SEHNR and FQNEAQ (reference sequence). J gave up 5 bases and V 5 bases, and 8 bases lay outside the gene matches. The CDR3 contains 15 residues. As DNA, the CDR3 is TGTGCCAGCAGCCTCCCGCGACTAGCGAACAATGAGCAGTTCTTC. Translation: CASSLPRLANNEQFF.